Listed below are T cell receptor beta chains from one sample, sequenced in a study of shared clonotypes between healthy human individuals. The repertoire was sequenced with immunoSEQ multiplex PCR; TCRdb's copy has only in-frame clones and lacks some. The data hold roughly 2 million clones, with under 97% observed a single time. The specimen sequenced was naive CD4+ T cells sorted from blood. Receptor source: a man younger than 35 in good health. CDR3s include the opening cysteine and the closing phenylalanine or tryptophan.

v_call	cdr3_length	j_call	cdr3_aa
TRBV7-6	16	TRBJ1-5	CASSFVGLVRNQPQHF
TRBV30	14	TRBJ2-7	CAWSWGSGSYEQYF
TRBV11-2	17	TRBJ1-3	CASSADRGSNSGNTIYF
TRBV7-9	14	TRBJ2-7	CASSLTGTDYEQYF
TRBV5-6	15	TRBJ1-4	CASSRTGRGNEKLFF
TRBV29-1	13	TRBJ2-1	CSADRGLANEQFF
TRBV6-6	16	TRBJ2-7	CASSYPPGQRTYEQYF
TRBV5-8	15	TRBJ2-7	CASRVGLAGVYEQYF
TRBV28	14	TRBJ2-7	CASILGTGGVEQYF
TRBV4-1	15	TRBJ2-5	CASSRTVAGQETQYF
TRBV20-1	11	TRBJ2-7	CSARDLYEQYF
TRBV30	12	TRBJ2-7	CAWAIEDYEQYF
TRBV18	13	TRBJ2-5	CASSAGQVETQYF
TRBV9	16	TRBJ2-7	CASSVEVQAGSYEQYF
TRBV18	15	TRBJ2-7	CASSPPGTGAYEQYF
TRBV10-3	12	TRBJ2-3	CAIGEGTDTQYF
TRBV4-3	15	TRBJ2-6	CASSQGITGANVLTF
TRBV6-6	15	TRBJ2-7	CASSPSSGRPYEQYF
TRBV4-1	14	TRBJ1-1	CASSQVGGWTEAFF
TRBV6-5	13	TRBJ2-3	CASRRAGLDTQYF
TRBV5-1	17	TRBJ2-7	CASSETPASLNVDEQYF
TRBV6-1	15	TRBJ1-1	CASSVVFAGRTEAFF
TRBV28	13	TRBJ2-7	CASSRNLGYEQYF
TRBV11-2	15	TRBJ2-7	CASSLNQGQGGEQYF
TRBV2	12	TRBJ1-1	CASSVSGNEAFF
TRBV7-2	15	TRBJ1-5	CASSLDGLSNQPQHF
TRBV5-6	14	TRBJ1-3	CASSFRTPGNTIYF
TRBV6-5	15	TRBJ1-2	CASSYGSSGEYGYTF
TRBV7-8	13	TRBJ2-5	CASSLYEQETQYF
TRBV7-9	14	TRBJ1-1	CASSLGNLGAEAFF
TRBV9	15	TRBJ1-2	CASGPHLGTSYGYTF
TRBV2	16	TRBJ2-1	CASRGPAGGSYNEQFF
TRBV9	15	TRBJ1-2	CASSPRQGGNYGYTF
TRBV19	11	TRBJ1-2	CASKRDGGYTF
TRBV6-5	14	TRBJ1-3	CASSQTGSGNTIYF
TRBV19	15	TRBJ2-2	CASSRTMTNTGELFF
TRBV9	12	TRBJ2-3	CASSGRSDTQYF
TRBV19	15	TRBJ1-5	CASSNGHNSNQPQHF
TRBV7-7	17	TRBJ2-2	CASSLRLSLAGSGELFF
TRBV25-1	15	TRBJ2-7	CASSEGGTTFDEQYF
TRBV10-3	16	TRBJ2-2	CAISTGTSANTGELFF
TRBV7-8	13	TRBJ2-7	CASSDGAPYEQYF
TRBV6-1	13	TRBJ1-4	CASRGQSNEKLFF
TRBV5-1	15	TRBJ1-5	CASSLDVGGNQPQHF
TRBV20-1	11	TRBJ2-2	CSAPLLGELFF
TRBV5-1	15	TRBJ2-7	CASRLSPLGSYEQYF
TRBV27	13	TRBJ1-2	CASSLRAGYGYTF